Listed below are T cell receptor beta chains from one sample, sequenced in a study of T cell responses to AZD1222 COVID-19 vaccine. TCRdb's copy holds only in-frame clones and misses some; the assay was immunoSEQ multiplex PCR. The sample records 150,000 to 200,000 clones, 88% being singletons. Sequenced material: peripheral blood, taken on day 0 of AZD1222 vaccination. All receptors derive from an adult in good health. CDR3s include the opening cysteine and the closing phenylalanine or tryptophan. The D gene is left open where the match is weak.

TRBJ2-2 | TRBD2 | TRBV7-3 | CASSPSGGWELFF
TRBJ1-2 | . | TRBV5-1 | CASSLTANANYGYTF
TRBJ1-3 | . | TRBV2 | CATYGQGKLSGNTIYF
TRBJ1-4 | TRBD1 | TRBV15 | CATSDRGVATNEKLFF
TRBJ1-1 | . | TRBV30 | CAWMSRQMNTEAFF
TRBJ2-7 | TRBD1 | TRBV5-1 | CASSLGLLGVGDRGIHEQYF
TRBJ1-2 | TRBD1 | TRBV7-9 | CASRPRDRADGYTF
TRBJ2-1 | TRBD2 | TRBV5-1 | CASSLTSGRAGRDEQFF
TRBJ2-5 | . | TRBV27 | CASRGLGGGQTQYF
TRBJ2-1 | TRBD2 | TRBV27 | CASRRVSGTSGYNEQFF
TRBJ2-5 | TRBD1 | TRBV11-2 | CASSSGQGRQETQYF
TRBJ1-3 | . | TRBV9 | CASSVGRTSGNTIYF
TRBJ2-4 | . | TRBV9 | CASSSSLIQYF
TRBJ1-3 | . | TRBV28 | CASFHGDSGNTIYF
TRBJ2-1 | . | TRBV27 | CASSLGGAIGNEQFF
TRBJ2-1 | . | TRBV12-3/TRBV12-4 | CASSISVDEQFF
TRBJ1-1 | . | TRBV27 | CASSPGHNTEAFF
TRBJ1-3 | . | TRBV9 | CASSVDGSSAGNTIYF
TRBJ1-5 | . | TRBV24-1 | CATSDLPGGVGNQPQHF
TRBJ1-3 | . | TRBV28 | CASSLQIALSGNTIYF
TRBJ2-1 | . | TRBV11-3 | CASSLERIESSYNEQFF
TRBJ1-4 | TRBD1 | TRBV3-1/TRBV3-2 | CASSPKTGTGLATNEKLFF
TRBJ2-5 | TRBD1 | TRBV18 | CASSLGTGVGQTQYF
TRBJ1-2 | . | TRBV24-1 | CATSDLEGPRDGYGYTF
TRBJ1-6 | . | TRBV6-2/TRBV6-3 | CASRPYVSRSPLHF
TRBJ1-1 | . | TRBV7-3 | CASSPVFGGGNEAFF
TRBJ2-1 | TRBD1 | TRBV30 | CAWVADRVGVNEQFF
TRBJ2-7 | . | TRBV5-4 | CASSLVDGGYEQYF
TRBJ2-5 | . | TRBV7-3 | CASSLMGARYGETQYF
TRBJ2-5 | TRBD2 | TRBV15 | CATSIRGGRETQYF
TRBJ1-2 | . | TRBV10-3 | CAISEIGGPRGYTF
TRBJ2-7 | . | TRBV7-3 | CASSLGPGSSYEQYF
TRBJ2-7 | . | TRBV3-1/TRBV3-2 | CASSQLTPYEQYF
TRBJ1-2 | . | TRBV19 | CASSKTGTAGYTF
TRBJ1-2 | . | TRBV5-6 | CASSLYIQGKDYGYTF
TRBJ1-1 | . | TRBV18 | CASSLPLAEAFF
TRBJ2-7 | . | TRBV2 | CASIFGPHEQYF
TRBJ1-4 | . | TRBV13 | CASSLFLGDEKLFF
TRBJ2-7 | TRBD1 | TRBV11-1 | CASSPRDRPSYEQYF
TRBJ2-2 | . | TRBV7-2 | CASSPEGPWGANTGELFF
TRBJ2-3 | TRBD2 | TRBV5-6 | CASSLVGSGLGLRYTQYF
TRBJ2-7 | TRBD2 | TRBV5-4 | CASMSGTSGTEQYF
TRBJ1-3 | TRBD1 | TRBV11-2 | CASSSLNHRGAGNTIYF
TRBJ1-1 | . | TRBV28 | CASSPDSQADTEAFF
TRBJ1-1 | TRBD1 | TRBV18 | CASSPGQDTEAFF
TRBJ2-7 | . | TRBV5-1 | CASSQGTSGYEQYF
TRBJ2-7 | . | TRBV10-2 | CASSESGGVYEQYF
TRBJ2-7 | . | TRBV6-5 | CASSRQGGESYEQYF
TRBJ1-3 | TRBD1 | TRBV6-1 | CASSEATGYGNTIYF
TRBJ1-6 | . | TRBV7-9 | CASSFKLDSPLHF
TRBJ1-1 | . | TRBV30 | CAWTPWQGKTEAFF
TRBJ2-1 | . | TRBV9 | CASSVGSSSYNEQFF
TRBJ1-2 | . | TRBV11-2 | CASSPIGNYGYTF
TRBJ1-2 | TRBD1 | TRBV4-1 | CASSQGSWQGAQNGYTF
TRBJ1-4 | . | TRBV11-2 | CASSLSGAGLEKLFF
TRBJ2-2 | TRBD2 | TRBV5-1 | CASSSRTRGSGELFF
TRBJ1-1 | TRBD1 | TRBV29-1 | CSSCGTGGTEAFF
TRBJ2-7 | TRBD1 | TRBV6-5 | CASRFAGQAAYEQYF
TRBJ2-3 | TRBD1 | TRBV13 | CASRPSTGESTDTQYF